These T cell receptor beta chains were read from a single sample in a study of T cell repertoires in ileal Crohn's disease. The protocol was immunoSEQ multiplex PCR, while the TCRdb copy is restricted to in-frame clones and leaves out a portion. The sample holds about 60,000 clones, 85% to 90% seen once. Input material: ileal tissue. The receptors were gathered from an adult with Crohn's disease. Both conserved end residues are part of each CDR3.

V	J	CDR3
TRBV4-3	TRBJ1-2	CASSNSLGDGYTF
TRBV29-1	TRBJ2-2	CSVVAGTGELFF
TRBV11-3	TRBJ2-5	CASSLKTTSGSEETQYF
TRBV29-1	TRBJ2-2	CSVHRGPGELFF
TRBV5-6	TRBJ1-5	CASSRRDMINQPQHF
TRBV7-2	TRBJ1-1	CASTKLNTEAFF
TRBV5-1	TRBJ2-1	CASSWGLAGRSYNEQFF
TRBV5-1	TRBJ2-2	CASSRRTGGDTGELFF
TRBV11-2	TRBJ2-1	CASSFFQKHEQFF
TRBV4-3	TRBJ2-2	CASSQPDRDTGELFF
TRBV19	TRBJ2-5	CASSIDAPGQETQYF
TRBV28	TRBJ1-5	CASREQGIQHF
TRBV5-1	TRBJ2-2	CASSRGDREAGELFF
TRBV7-9	TRBJ1-2	CASSEDRVGGYTF
TRBV30	TRBJ1-5	CAWSVNQGQPQHF
TRBV19	TRBJ1-5	CASRSGGGDQPQHF
TRBV15	TRBJ1-5	CATSTTGILNQPQHF
TRBV9	TRBJ2-3	CASSVGWGATDTQYF
TRBV4-1	TRBJ2-1	CASSQGQGESYNEQFF
TRBV5-1	TRBJ2-3	CASSLGQTADTQYF
TRBV7-2	TRBJ1-2	CASSPGTSGGYTF
TRBV6-5	TRBJ2-4	CASSYGSREGQNIQYF
TRBV4-3	TRBJ1-5	CASSQDPGGYQPQHF
TRBV13	TRBJ2-7	CASSFGRTYEQYF
TRBV4-1	TRBJ2-2	CASSPQRGISTGELFF
TRBV15	TRBJ2-1	CATSRRQGGNEQFF
TRBV19	TRBJ2-1	CASSRQDILVGEQFF
TRBV4-1	TRBJ1-2	CATFGEDRYGYTF
TRBV6-1	TRBJ2-5	CASSELGIQETQYF
TRBV29-1	TRBJ2-1	CSVGTSGNGEQFF
TRBV5-1	TRBJ2-1	CASSLGRNEQFF
TRBV27	TRBJ1-1	CASSLYGANTEAFF
TRBV25-1	TRBJ2-2	CASSVTNTGELFF
TRBV6-1	TRBJ2-7	CASSTGVGPYEQYF
TRBV29-1	TRBJ1-1	CSVEHPGGEAFF
TRBV7-8	TRBJ2-6	CASSLLGAGANVLTF
TRBV18	TRBJ1-2	CASSLQTTGSLDGYTF
TRBV5-8	TRBJ1-4	CASNLGQGANEKLFF
TRBV7-2	TRBJ2-1	CASSTPGQGGVNEQFF
TRBV18	TRBJ1-5	CASSEGTQLGPQHF
TRBV9	TRBJ2-7	CASSVGERAYEQYF
TRBV7-8	TRBJ1-5	CASSSPGDTSYQPQHF
TRBV27	TRBJ2-7	CASESGSPPYEQYF